The 14 T cell receptor beta chains given below trace back to one sample, sequenced in a study of T cell changes during pregnancy in multiple sclerosis. Clones were sequenced by immunoSEQ multiplex PCR, and TCRdb holds only the in-frame ones, with some missing. In the table there are fewer than 90,000 clones, around 94% of which are singletons. This specimen was peripheral blood, taken after pregnancy. The source is a female donor in good health, enrolled as a control in a pregnancy study.

The chain's CDR3 is CASSQDPGLAGSGEQFF. CDR3 coding DNA: TGTGCCAGCAGCCAAGACCCGGGACTAGCGGGATCCGGTGAGCAGTTCTTC. This chain joins TRBV14 and TRBJ2-1; 13 bases map to TRBD2. Germline values: CDR1 SGHDN, CDR2 FVKESK. With 0 bases clipped from V and 9 bases from J, the junction kept 8 bases outside the gene matches. This CDR3 comprises 17 residues.

The chain couples TRBV19 to TRBJ2-3; no reliable D call. Trimming cost V 2 bases and J 0 bases, with 12 bases left between them. CDR1 is LNHDA, CDR2 SQIVND, per germline (reference sequence). The CDR3 extends over 16 amino acids. In DNA, the CDR3 is TGTGCCAGTAGTATAAAGATCCTAGTGAGCACAGATACGCAGTATTTT. Residues: CASSIKILVSTDTQYF.

The chain uses TRBV27 and TRBJ2-7; possible D gene TRBD1, 6 bases. Germline CDR1 and CDR2: MNHEY and SMNVEV (reference sequence). V lost 6 bases, J lost 0 bases, and 9 bases lay in between. CDR3 length: 13 amino acids. The DNA of the CDR3 is TGTGCCAGCAGAGACAGGAGCTCCTACGAGCAGTACTTC. It yields the protein CASRDRSSYEQYF.

V usage is TRBV5-4 and J usage is TRBJ2-7; 15 bases map to TRBD2. CDR3 length equals 17 residues. Trimming took 3 bases from V and 2 from J; bases not matched to a gene: 6. In germline, CDR1 is SGHNT, CDR2 YYREEE (reference sequence). The CDR3 DNA follows: TGTGCCAGCAGCTCGGGACTAGCGGGAGGAAATGCCTACGAGCAGTACTTC. Translated: CASSSGLAGGNAYEQYF.

The chain links TRBV6-1 to TRBJ2-7; 10 bases line up with TRBD2. Germline CDR1 reads MNHNS; CDR2 reads SASEGT. There are 12 residues in the CDR3. CDR3 sequence (DNA): TGTGCAGCGGGAGGGTTTAGGTACGAGCAGTACTTC. Protein sequence: CAAGGFRYEQYF.

The CDR3 sequence: CASSLYRPDQETQYF. DNA for the CDR3: TGCGCCAGCAGCTTGTACAGGCCGGACCAAGAGACCCAGTACTTC. V is TRBV5-1 and J is TRBJ2-5, with D possibly being TRBD1 (5 bases). Germline V CDR1 and CDR2: SGHRS, YFSETQ. V lost 1 base to trimming and J lost 0 bases, with 10 bases between them. The CDR3 is 15 amino acids.

Only one count was recorded for this clone. The chain carries TRBV5-1 and TRBJ2-1, with a weak D call TRBD2 (5 bases). CDR3 length: 15 residues. Trimming took 5 bases from V and 0 from J, leaving 12 bases between them. The germline V gene has CDR1 SGHRS and CDR2 YFSETQ. The CDR3 loop reads CASSPSAGSYNEQFF. The CDR3 region has the DNA TGCGCCAGCAGTCCCAGTGCGGGCTCCTACAATGAGCAGTTCTTC.

The J gene is TRBJ2-7, the V gene TRBV5-6, with 8 bases matching TRBD1. With V trimmed by 0 bases and J by 2 bases, 10 bases remained unmatched. CDR3 length: 17 amino acids. The germline gives CDR1 SGHDT, CDR2 YYEEEE. The DNA for the CDR3 is TGTGCCAGCAGCTTGGGGCTTAGGACAGGGCAAACCTACGAGCAGTACTTC. This encodes CASSLGLRTGQTYEQYF.

J is TRBJ2-5 and V is TRBV6-1; 11 bases match TRBD2. This CDR3 region has 15 residues. V lost 3 bases, J lost 5 bases, and 5 bases stayed unmatched. CDR1 MNHNS and CDR2 SASEGT come from the germline V gene. The CDR3 is CASSEASGRWETQYF. The CDR3 nucleotides are TGTGCCAGCAGTGAGGCTAGCGGGAGGTGGGAGACCCAGTACTTC.

Comment on this clone: At one end the junction does not follow the germline gene, possibly because of a read error. This chain uses TRBV10-2 with TRBJ1-4; D is uncertain. This CDR3 is built from 14 residues. Germline assignment: CDR1 WSHSY and CDR2 SAAADI. CDR3 loop: CASNEGPRNEKLFF. In DNA, the CDR3 is TGCGCCAGCAATGAGGGCCCCCGTAATGAAAAACTGTTTTTT.

Comment on this clone: The sample carries other DNA sequences with the same CDR3. The chain has TRBV6-1 and TRBJ1-5, with D perhaps matching TRBD1 (5 bases). This CDR3 has 14 amino acids. The V gene lost 0 bases and the J gene lost 6 bases, with 9 bases spanning the gap. Germline CDR1 is MNHNS and CDR2 is SASEGT. The CDR3 sequence: CASSEAGGGQPQHF. The CDR3 nucleotides read TGTGCCAGCAGTGAAGCCGGGGGTGGTCAGCCCCAGCATTTT.

The gene calls are TRBV6-5 and TRBJ2-5; 11 positions match TRBD2. Germline assignment: CDR1 MNHEY and CDR2 SVGAGI. V was clipped by 2 bases and J by 2 bases; unmatched bases: 4. The CDR3 consists of 16 residues. The CDR3 nucleotides are TGTGCCAGCAGTTACCAGGGACTAGCGGTACAAGAGACCCAGTACTTC. It is translated as CASSYQGLAVQETQYF.

The chain is built from TRBV28 and TRBJ1-2; maybe TRBD1 (5 bases). Germline values: CDR1 MDHEN, CDR2 SYDVKM. V gave up 5 bases and J gave up 0 bases, with 16 bases separating them. The CDR3 has 16 residues. This chain's CDR3 is CASSLPWGRPNYGYTF. CDR3 DNA sequence: TGTGCCAGCAGTCTCCCCTGGGGCAGGCCTAACTATGGCTACACCTTC.

The chain links TRBV7-2 to TRBJ2-3, with D perhaps TRBD1 (6 bases). V was pared by 3 bases and J by 9 bases, with 13 bases between. CDR3 length: 13 amino acids. Germline assignment: CDR1 SGHTA and CDR2 FQGNSA. The CDR3 sequence: CASSFPGASTQYF. Here the CDR3 DNA reads TGTGCCAGCAGCTTTCCAGGGGCTTCCACGCAGTATTTT.